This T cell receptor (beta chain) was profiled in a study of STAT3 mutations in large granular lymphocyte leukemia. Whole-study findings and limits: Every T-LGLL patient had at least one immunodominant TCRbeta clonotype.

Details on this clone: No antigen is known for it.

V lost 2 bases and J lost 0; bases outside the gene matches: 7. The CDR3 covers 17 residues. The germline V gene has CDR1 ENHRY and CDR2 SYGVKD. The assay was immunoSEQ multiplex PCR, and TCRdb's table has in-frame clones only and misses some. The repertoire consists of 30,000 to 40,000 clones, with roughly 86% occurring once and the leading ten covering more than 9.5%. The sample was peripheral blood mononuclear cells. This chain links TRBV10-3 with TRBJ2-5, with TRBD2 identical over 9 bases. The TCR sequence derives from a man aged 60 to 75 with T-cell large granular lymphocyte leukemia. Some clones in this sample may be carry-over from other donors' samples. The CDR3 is CAISEPPSGVNQETQYF. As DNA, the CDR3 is TGTGCCATCAGTGAGCCTCCTAGCGGGGTAAACCAAGAGACCCAGTACTTC.